The 18 T cell receptor beta chains below come from one sample, sequenced in a study of shared clonotypes between healthy human individuals. CD45RO-negative, CCR7-positively selected cells formed the naive CD8 fraction, excluding terminally differentiated effector memory CD45RA+ cells. The assay was immunoSEQ multiplex PCR, and TCRdb's table has in-frame clones only and misses some. The table lists millions of clones, under 95% of them singletons, with around 1.7% in the top ten. Input material: naive CD8+ T cells from PBMCs. The origin of the receptors is a man aged 18 to 29 in good health. Some clones in this sample may be carry-over from other donors' samples.

The V and J genes are TRBV7-3 and TRBJ1-2, with D perhaps matching TRBD1 (5 bases). The V and J ends lost 0 bases and 10 bases respectively, with 18 bases between them. Germline lookup yields CDR1 SGHTA and CDR2 FQGTGA. The CDR3 is 15 amino acids. The CDR3 nucleotides read TGTGCCAGCAGCTTAACGGGGACGGCCGTCTCGCCCTACACCTTC. Protein: CASSLTGTAVSPYTF.

The chain recombines TRBV6-1 with TRBJ1-5, with D unclear. This CDR3 comprises 15 residues. Germline V CDR1 and CDR2: MNHNS, SASEGT. The ends were cut back, 4 bases at V and 4 bases at J, with 14 bases in the middle. The CDR3 coding sequence is TGTGCCAGCAGTGTTGACGTAGGCAGGAATCAGCCCCAGCATTTT. It yields the protein CASSVDVGRNQPQHF.

Points on this clone: The same CDR3 also results from other DNA sequences found in this sample. This chain connects TRBV9 to TRBJ2-1, with 7 positions matching TRBD1. The CDR3 totals 12 residues. J lost 9 bases, V lost 4 bases, and 4 bases had no gene match. Germline CDR1 reads SGDLS; CDR2 reads YYNGEE. CDR3 in amino acids: CASSPNRGEQFF. CDR3 nucleotide sequence: TGTGCCAGCAGCCCCAACAGGGGTGAGCAGTTCTTC. The full variable domain, completed using reference TRBV9 and TRBJ2-1, is DSGVTQTPKHLITATGQRVTLRCSPRSGDLSVYWYQQSLDQGLQFLIQYYNGEERAKGNILERFSAQQFPDLHSELNLSSLELGDSALYFCASSPNRGEQFFGPGTRLTVL.

The chain links TRBV7-9 to TRBJ2-1, with D unclear. V was cut by 6 bases and J by 7 bases, with 13 bases left in between. CDR1 and CDR2 from the germline V gene are SEHNR and FQNEAQ (reference sequence). The CDR3 spans 13 residues. CDR3 protein: CASRTGPANEQFF. For the CDR3, the DNA is TGTGCCAGCAGAACCGGGCCGGCGAATGAGCAGTTCTTC.

This chain connects TRBV2 to TRBJ2-3; 7 bases line up with TRBD1. CDR3 size: 16 residues. Germline assignment: CDR1 SNHLY and CDR2 FYNNEI. V lost 3 bases to trimming and J lost 4 bases; unmatched junction nucleotides: 10. The CDR3 DNA follows: TGTGCCAGCAGTGATATTGAGACAGGGAAGGCAGATACGCAGTATTTT. Protein: CASSDIETGKADTQYF.

This clone was observed a few times. V and J are TRBV27 and TRBJ1-1, with D unresolved. The CDR3 contains 15 residues. Germline V gene data show CDR1 as MNHEY and CDR2 as SMNVEV (reference sequence). The V and J ends lost 2 bases and 0 bases respectively, with 10 bases between them. CDR3 DNA sequence: TGTGCCAGCAGTTTAGGGATCAGAATGAACACTGAAGCTTTCTTT. Its translation: CASSLGIRMNTEAFF.

This chain connects TRBV27 to TRBJ2-1, with 9 bases that match TRBD1. The CDR3 covers 14 residues. Germline CDR1 reads MNHEY; CDR2 reads SMNVEV (reference sequence). The trim removed 5 bases at V and 7 bases at J, leaving 6 bases unmatched. The CDR3 sequence is CASSLWDRENEQFF. CDR3 nucleotide sequence: TGTGCCAGCAGTCTTTGGGACAGGGAAAATGAGCAGTTCTTC.

V and J are TRBV19 and TRBJ2-7; 8 bases are a match to TRBD1. V lost 0 bases, J lost 3 bases, and 7 bases stayed unmatched. The germline V gene encodes CDR1 LNHDA and CDR2 SQIVND (reference sequence). The CDR3 is 16 residues long. Here the CDR3 reads CASSIDRAGGFYEQYF. The CDR3 DNA follows: TGTGCCAGTAGTATAGATCGGGCAGGGGGCTTCTACGAGCAGTACTTC. Complete variable domain (other parts from reference TRBV19 and TRBJ2-7): DGGITQSPKYLFRKEGQNVTLSCEQNLNHDAMYWYRQDPGQGLRLIYYSQIVNDFQKGDIAEGYSVSREKKESFPLTVTSAQKNPTAFYLCASSIDRAGGFYEQYFGPGTRLTVT.

The chain joins TRBV2 to TRBJ1-5; no definite D call. The CDR3 has 12 amino acids. Germline V lookup: CDR1 SNHLY, CDR2 FYNNEI. Trimming took off 8 bases at V and 2 bases at J, with 7 bases between the two ends. The CDR3, as DNA: TGTGCCAGCGGGTCGGGCAATCAGCCCCAGCATTTT. Translating gives CASGSGNQPQHF.

The chain employs TRBV7-2 and TRBJ2-1, with 10 bases aligning to TRBD2. The CDR3 has 16 residues. In germline, CDR1 is SGHTA, CDR2 FQGNSA. V gave up 5 bases and J gave up 4 bases; unmatched junction bases: 8. CDR3 amino acids: CASSPTWTSGYNEQFF. CDR3 DNA sequence: TGTGCCAGCAGCCCCACCTGGACTAGCGGATACAATGAGCAGTTCTTC.

This clone has a single count. The chain combines TRBV2 with TRBJ2-2; D not resolved. This CDR3 is 12 amino acids long. Germline V CDR1 and CDR2: SNHLY, FYNNEI. V was trimmed by 9 bases and J by 6 bases, leaving 11 bases between them. CDR3 sequence reads: CASFKVPGELFF. In DNA form, the CDR3 reads TGTGCCAGTTTTAAGGTCCCCGGGGAGCTGTTTTTT. The variable domain in full, with the rest retrieved from reference TRBV2 and TRBJ2-2, is EPEVTQTPSHQVTQMGQEVILRCVPISNHLYFYWYRQILGQKVEFLVSFYNNEISEKSEIFDDQFSVERPDGSNFTLKIRSTKLEDSAMYFCASFKVPGELFFGEGSRLTVL.

The rearrangement uses TRBV7-9 and TRBJ2-7, with 7 bases fitting TRBD1. The CDR3 is 16 residues long. J lost 7 bases, V lost 3 bases, and 15 bases had no gene match. CDR1 and CDR2 from the germline V gene are SEHNR and FQNEAQ (reference sequence). This CDR3 is CASSLGTGERSWEQYF. DNA for the CDR3: TGTGCCAGCAGCTTGGGTACAGGGGAACGGTCGTGGGAGCAGTACTTC.

V usage is TRBV9 and J usage is TRBJ2-5; TRBD2 aligns across 9 bases. The CDR3 has 17 amino acids. J was trimmed by 2 bases and V by 0 bases; bases with no gene match: 8. Per the germline V gene, CDR1 is SGDLS and CDR2 is YYNGEE. This chain's CDR3 is CASSVGSGRYYQETQYF. CDR3 bases: TGTGCCAGCAGCGTAGGCAGCGGGAGGTACTATCAAGAGACCCAGTACTTC.

The genes are TRBV15 and TRBJ2-1, with 10 bases that match TRBD2. The junction had 12 bases not matched to a gene; V was cut back by 4 bases and J by 15 bases. Germline loops: CDR1 LNHNV, CDR2 YYDKDF (reference sequence). CDR3 length: 14 residues. This CDR3 reads CATSIGLAEGQRFF. The CDR3 DNA reads as TGTGCCACCAGCATAGGACTAGCGGAAGGACAACGGTTCTTC.

This chain joins TRBV27 and TRBJ2-1; D may match TRBD1 or TRBD2 (6 bases each). The germline gives CDR1 MNHEY, CDR2 SMNVEV (reference sequence). This CDR3 comprises 17 residues. Between the trimmed V and J ends, which lost 2 bases and 6 bases, there was a span of 20 bases. The CDR3 reads CASSLPPRLGGSNEQFF. The CDR3 nucleotides are TGTGCCAGCAGTTTACCCCCCAGACTAGGGGGTAGCAATGAGCAGTTCTTC.

The chain has TRBV11-2 and TRBJ1-5; D not certain. V lost 1 base to trimming and J lost 2 bases, with 9 bases between them. From germline, CDR1 is SGHAT and CDR2 FQNNGV. The CDR3 covers 15 residues. In DNA form, the CDR3 reads TGTGCCAGCAGCTTAGGTGTTTTGGGCAATCAGCCCCAGCATTTT. Translating it yields CASSLGVLGNQPQHF.

The V and J genes are TRBV9 and TRBJ2-6; no clear D. V was pared by 3 bases and J by 3 bases, with 1 base between. The CDR3 runs to 12 residues. The germline V gene has CDR1 SGDLS and CDR2 YYNGEE. As DNA, the CDR3 is TGTGCCAGCAGCGATGGGGCCAACGTCCTGACTTTC. Its protein product is CASSDGANVLTF.

V gene TRBV25-1 combines with J gene TRBJ2-2, with 10 bases identical to TRBD1. V trimming: 2 bases; J trimming: 3 bases; junction bases outside the gene matches: 3. CDR1 is MGHDK, CDR2 SYGVNS, per germline. CDR3 size: 16 residues. The CDR3 loop is CASSEGDRGYTGELFF. The DNA of the CDR3 is TGTGCCAGCAGTGAAGGGGACAGGGGATACACCGGGGAGCTGTTTTTT.